The present T cell receptor (beta chain) was sequenced within a study of blood T cell repertoires in COVID-19. The overall study: Donors in the United States, Italy and Spain gave samples during acute or convalescent COVID-19. T cells, B-cell-depleted T cells, or PBMCs provided the cDNA or gDNA that served as material.

Only in-frame clones appear in the TCRdb table, and some are missing; sequencing was by immunoSEQ multiplex PCR. Here the sample spans around 300,000 clones, 85% to 90% being singletons. Trimming removed 6 bases from V and 2 bases from J, with 13 bases in between. Germline V CDR1 and CDR2: LNHDA, SQIVND (reference sequence). The CDR3 sequence is 14 residues long. The gene calls are TRBV19 and TRBJ1-1; D possibly corresponds to TRBD1 (5 bases). The TCR was taken from a woman aged 40 to 49 with acute or convalescent COVID-19. The sample taken for sequencing was peripheral blood. The CDR3 reads CASRGLGQNTEAFF. In DNA form, the CDR3 reads TGTGCCAGTAGGGGACTAGGGCAAAACACTGAAGCTTTCTTT.